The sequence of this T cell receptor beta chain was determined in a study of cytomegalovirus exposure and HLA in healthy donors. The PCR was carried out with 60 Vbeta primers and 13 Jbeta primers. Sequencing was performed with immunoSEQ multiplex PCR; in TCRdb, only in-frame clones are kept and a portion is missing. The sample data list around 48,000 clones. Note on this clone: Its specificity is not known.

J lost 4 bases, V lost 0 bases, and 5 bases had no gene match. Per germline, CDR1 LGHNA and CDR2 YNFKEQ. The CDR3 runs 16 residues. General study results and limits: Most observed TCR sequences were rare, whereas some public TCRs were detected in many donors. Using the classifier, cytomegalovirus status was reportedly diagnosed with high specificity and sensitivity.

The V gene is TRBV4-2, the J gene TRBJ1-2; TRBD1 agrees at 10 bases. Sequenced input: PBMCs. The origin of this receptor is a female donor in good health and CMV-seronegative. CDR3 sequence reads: CASSQDTGDRGYGYTF. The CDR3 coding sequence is TGTGCCAGCAGCCAAGATACCGGGGACAGGGGCTATGGCTACACCTTC.